The source of this T cell receptor (beta chain) is a study of cytomegalovirus exposure and HLA in healthy donors. Germline values: CDR1 MNHEY, CDR2 SVGAGI. The CDR3 contains 16 residues. The J segment lost 0 bases and the V segment lost 2 bases, leaving 7 bases of the junction unmatched. There were likely unrecorded immune exposures, though donors were nominally healthy when sampled. The study ran its PCR with 60 Vbeta and 13 Jbeta primers. The data were produced by immunoSEQ multiplex PCR, yet TCRdb's version contains in-frame clones alone and is incomplete. The top ten hold just over 4.5% of the sample, which has fewer than 200,000 clones, 80% seen once.

This TCR derives from a woman between 50 and 59 years old in good health and CMV-seropositive. V usage is TRBV6-5 and J usage is TRBJ2-7; 7 nucleotides match TRBD1. Sequences were obtained from PBMCs. CDR3 sequence (DNA): TGTGCCAGCAGTTACAGAGGGACAGTCTACTCCTACGAGCAGTACTTC. Its protein product is CASSYRGTVYSYEQYF.